This record concerns one T cell receptor beta chain sequence. Its antigen is still unknown. V dropped 3 bases and J dropped 0; count of bases not matched to a gene: 16. CDR3 size: 19 residues. Germline CDR1 and CDR2: SEHNR and FQNEAQ (reference sequence). Samples were taken at baseline and on day 1 of cycles 4 and 7. TCRdb's table, derived via immunoSEQ multiplex PCR, lists solely in-frame clones and lacks some. The data hold about 73,000 clones, with 85% to 90% observed a single time. This sample was included in a study of OX40 agonist ivuxolimab in advanced cancers. Findings and caveats of the study: The expanded peripheral T cells' antigen specificity was not determined. On average, CD8+ T cells had more expanded clones than CD4+. Also present in some nonresponders was a low level of normalized T-cell clonal expansion.

This TCR came from an adult with an advanced solid tumor such as melanoma, head and neck, liver or kidney cancer. The J gene is TRBJ2-7, the V gene TRBV7-9, with TRBD2 matching 8 bases. This specimen consisted of CD4+ or CD8+ T cells sorted from blood, obtained in a trial of the OX40 agonist ivuxolimab. The CDR3 loop reads CASSFPPFHGRAGSYEQYF. In DNA, the CDR3 is TGTGCCAGCAGCTTTCCCCCCTTCCACGGGAGGGCGGGCTCCTACGAGCAGTACTTC.